This T cell receptor (beta chain) came from a study of T cell clonotyping in hematopoietic cell transplantation. The study, taken as a whole, reports: Pathologically expanded recipient clonotypes increased progressively from day 30 to day 180 as diversity fell. Few recipient clonotypes overlapped donors; over 95% were de novo at given depth.

Of note for this clone: The antigen is undetermined.

CDR3 size: 11 residues. Germline lookup yields CDR1 SGHTA and CDR2 FQGNSA. Trimming took 5 bases from V and 2 from J, leaving 3 bases between them. Time point defined: recipient sample about 28 days before transplant, after cytoreduction. The data were produced by immunoSEQ multiplex PCR, yet TCRdb's version contains in-frame clones alone and is incomplete. The sample comprises approximately 26,000 clones, approximately 80% of which are singletons, and approximately 24% rests with the top ten. The receptor was isolated from a woman in her sixties or seventies with acute myeloid leukemia. Some clones in this sample may be carry-over from other donors' samples. This sample comprised peripheral blood mononuclear cells, obtained before stem cell transplant. The V call is TRBV7-2, the J call TRBJ2-5; D unresolved. The CDR3 spells CASSPQETQYF. As DNA, the CDR3 is TGTGCCAGCAGCCCGCAAGAGACCCAGTACTTC.